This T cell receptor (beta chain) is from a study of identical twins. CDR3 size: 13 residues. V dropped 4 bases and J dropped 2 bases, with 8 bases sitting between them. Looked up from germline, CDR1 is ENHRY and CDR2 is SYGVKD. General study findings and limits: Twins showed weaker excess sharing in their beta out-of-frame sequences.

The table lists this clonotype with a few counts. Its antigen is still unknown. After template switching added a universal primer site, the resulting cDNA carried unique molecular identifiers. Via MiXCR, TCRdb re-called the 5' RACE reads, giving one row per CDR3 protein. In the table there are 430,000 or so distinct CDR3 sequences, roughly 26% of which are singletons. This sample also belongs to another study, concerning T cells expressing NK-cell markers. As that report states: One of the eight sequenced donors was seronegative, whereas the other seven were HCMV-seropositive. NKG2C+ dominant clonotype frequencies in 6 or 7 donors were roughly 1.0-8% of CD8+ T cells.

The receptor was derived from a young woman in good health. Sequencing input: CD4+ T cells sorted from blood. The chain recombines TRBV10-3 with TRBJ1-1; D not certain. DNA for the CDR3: TGTGCCATCAGTGGGCAACTTAACACTGAAGCTTTCTTT. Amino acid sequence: CAISGQLNTEAFF.